These 10 T cell receptor beta chains were sequenced from one sample in a study of T cell changes during pregnancy in multiple sclerosis. The protocol was immunoSEQ multiplex PCR, while the TCRdb copy is restricted to in-frame clones and leaves out a portion. Among roughly 35,000 clones listed, roughly nine tenths were seen once. Source: CD8+ T cells from peripheral blood mononuclear cells, taken after pregnancy. Receptor source: a female donor with multiple sclerosis, enrolled in a pregnancy study.

V and J are TRBV9 and TRBJ1-5, with D perhaps TRBD1 (6 bases). This CDR3 has 15 amino acids. Germline lookup yields CDR1 SGDLS and CDR2 YYNGEE. The V end was cut by 4 bases, the J end by 1 base, with 12 bases between. CDR3 in amino acids: CASSPGGASNQPQHF. CDR3 DNA: TGTGCCAGCAGCCCCGGGGGGGCGAGCAATCAGCCCCAGCATTTT. The whole variable domain, filled in from reference TRBV9 and TRBJ1-5, reads DSGVTQTPKHLITATGQRVTLRCSPRSGDLSVYWYQQSLDQGLQFLIQYYNGEERAKGNILERFSAQQFPDLHSELNLSSLELGDSALYFCASSPGGASNQPQHFGDGTRLSIL.

There are a few counts of this clone. The chain is built from TRBV6-4 and TRBJ2-1; possibly TRBD2 for D (7 bases). Germline-derived CDR1 and CDR2 are MRHNA and SNTAGT. V lost 2 bases, J lost 3 bases, and 11 bases lay in between. The CDR3 loop spans 15 amino acids. CDR3 sequence: CASSDGGGGYNEQFF. The CDR3 coding sequence is TGTGCCAGCAGTGACGGCGGGGGCGGCTACAATGAGCAGTTCTTC.

The rearrangement joins TRBV5-4 to TRBJ1-4; TRBD1 aligns across 10 bases. The CDR3 contains 15 residues. After removal of 4 bases from V and 4 bases from J, the junction contained 4 bases not matched to a gene. The germline V gene encodes CDR1 SGHNT and CDR2 YYREEE (reference sequence). CDR3 in DNA: TGTGCCAGCAGCGCCGGGACAGGGGATAATGAAAAACTGTTTTTT. Encoded protein: CASSAGTGDNEKLFF.

This clone showed up just once. The V call is TRBV19, the J call TRBJ1-1; TRBD1 matches at 9 bases. The V segment lost 6 bases and the J segment 4 bases; nucleotides outside the gene matches: 3. Looked up from germline, CDR1 is LNHDA and CDR2 is SQIVND (reference sequence). The CDR3 totals 13 residues. CDR3 sequence reads: CASRLTGGTEAFF. The CDR3 nucleotides are TGTGCCAGTAGGTTGACAGGGGGCACTGAAGCTTTCTTT.

The J gene is TRBJ1-1, the V gene TRBV7-6; no clear D. This CDR3 has 14 residues. V gave up 5 bases and J gave up 1 base, with 11 bases separating them. Germline lookup yields CDR1 SGHVS and CDR2 FNYEAQ. CDR3 amino acids: CASSLGEGNTEAFF. The CDR3 DNA follows: TGTGCCAGCAGCCTGGGAGAGGGGAACACTGAAGCTTTCTTT.

In this sample, this clone turned up a few times. The chain joins TRBV6-4 to TRBJ2-2; 7 bases are shared with TRBD2. The CDR3 has 15 amino acids. Per germline, CDR1 MRHNA and CDR2 SNTAGT. Trimming removed 6 bases from V and 1 base from J; junction bases left unmatched: 5. This chain's CDR3 is CASSNSGENTGELFF. The CDR3 DNA follows: TGTGCCAGCAGCAACAGCGGGGAGAACACCGGGGAGCTGTTTTTT.

This chain joins TRBV12-5 and TRBJ1-1; no definite D call. The V end lost 4 bases, the J end lost 0 bases, and 6 bases lay between the germline ends. The CDR3 extends over 13 amino acids. From germline, CDR1 is LGHNT and CDR2 FRNRAP. CDR3 in amino acids: CASGYHMNTEAFF. The CDR3 DNA reads TGTGCTAGTGGTTATCACATGAACACTGAAGCTTTCTTT.

This chain joins TRBV4-1 and TRBJ1-3; D is undetermined. Germline assignment: CDR1 MGHRA and CDR2 YSYEKL. Trimming removed 0 bases at V and 0 bases at J, with 6 bases between. This CDR3 contains 15 residues. The DNA of the CDR3 is TGCGCCAGCAGCCAAGACAGAAGCTCTGGAAACACCATATATTTT. Translation gives CASSQDRSSGNTIYF.

This chain joins TRBV5-6 and TRBJ2-4; tentative D call: TRBD1 (6 bases). The CDR3 contains 14 residues. V lost 1 base and J 5 bases, leaving 10 bases between the germline ends. Germline V gene data show CDR1 as SGHDT and CDR2 as YYEEEE. The CDR3 loop is CASSLTGLENIQYF. As DNA, the CDR3 is TGTGCCAGCAGCTTGACAGGGCTCGAAAACATTCAGTACTTC.

This clone was observed a single time. The CDR3 reads CASSSRTSGASNTQYF. CDR3 coding DNA: TGTGCCAGCAGCTCGCGGACTAGCGGGGCGTCGAATACGCAGTATTTT. The chain carries TRBV7-6 and TRBJ2-3; 12 nucleotides line up with TRBD2. The V gene end was trimmed by 4 bases and the J gene end by 7 bases; junction bases not matched to a gene: 9. Germline values: CDR1 SGHVS, CDR2 FNYEAQ. The CDR3 totals 16 residues.